This T cell receptor beta chain came from a study of vaccination effects on CD4 cells after COVID-19. Study results and limitations: Few convalescent patients and no early post-infection timepoints were included in the study.

Peptide-pool stimulation followed by sequencing identified expanded antigen-specific CD4+ clonotypes in the ViraFEST assay. Following 10 days of culture, CD4+ T cells were isolated. In the vaccine recipients, nucleocapsid antibodies were negative and there was no prior SARS-CoV-2 infection. Culturing of around 2 million PBMC per well took place with roughly 9.4 IU/ml IL-2 and around 10 ug/ml peptides. Sequencing was performed with immunoSEQ multiplex PCR; in TCRdb, only in-frame clones are kept and a portion is missing. Found here are 50,000 to 60,000 clones, around 68% of them singletons; the top ten hold roughly 18%. V lost 2 bases, J lost 0 bases, and 5 bases lay in between. The CDR3 has 13 amino acids. Per the germline V gene, CDR1 is MDHEN and CDR2 is SYDVKM. Remarks on this clone: What it binds is unknown.

The source is a human donor who received a COVID-19 vaccine. This material consisted of CD4+ T cells from PBMCs cultured with SARS-CoV-2 spike peptides, taken before COVID-19 vaccination. V usage is TRBV28 and J usage is TRBJ2-7; D gene unclear. Here the CDR3 reads CASSLLGSYEQYF. CDR3 sequence (DNA): TGTGCCAGCAGTTTACTTGGCTCCTACGAGCAGTACTTC.